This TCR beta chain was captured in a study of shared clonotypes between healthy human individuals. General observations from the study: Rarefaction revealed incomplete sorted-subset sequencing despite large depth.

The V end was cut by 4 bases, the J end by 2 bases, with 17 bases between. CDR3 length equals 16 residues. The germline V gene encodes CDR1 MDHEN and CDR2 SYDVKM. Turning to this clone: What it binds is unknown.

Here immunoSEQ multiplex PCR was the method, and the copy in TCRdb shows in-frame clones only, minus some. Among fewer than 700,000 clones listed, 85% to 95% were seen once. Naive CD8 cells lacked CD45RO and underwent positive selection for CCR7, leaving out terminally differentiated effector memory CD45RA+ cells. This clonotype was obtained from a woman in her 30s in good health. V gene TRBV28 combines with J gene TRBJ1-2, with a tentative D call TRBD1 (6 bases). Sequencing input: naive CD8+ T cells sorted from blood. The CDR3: CASSSQDDRPNYGYTF. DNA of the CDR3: TGTGCCAGCAGTTCACAAGATGACAGGCCAAACTATGGCTACACCTTC.